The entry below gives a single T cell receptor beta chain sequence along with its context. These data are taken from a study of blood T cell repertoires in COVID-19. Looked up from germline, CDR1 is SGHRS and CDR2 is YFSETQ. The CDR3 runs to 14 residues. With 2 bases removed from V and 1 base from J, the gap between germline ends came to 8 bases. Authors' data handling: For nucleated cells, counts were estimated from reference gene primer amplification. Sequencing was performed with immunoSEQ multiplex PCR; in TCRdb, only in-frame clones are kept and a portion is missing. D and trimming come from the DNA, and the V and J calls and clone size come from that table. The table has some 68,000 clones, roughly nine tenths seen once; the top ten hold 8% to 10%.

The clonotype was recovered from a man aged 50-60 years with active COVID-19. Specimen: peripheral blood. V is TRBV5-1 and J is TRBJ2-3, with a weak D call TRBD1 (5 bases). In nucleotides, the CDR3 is TGCGCCAGCAGCTTAGGGGATGGCACAGATACGCAGTATTTT. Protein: CASSLGDGTDTQYF.